The 4 T cell receptor beta chains given below trace back to one sample, sequenced in a study of control samples from healthy donors and cancer patients. Profiled with immunoSEQ multiplex PCR; TCRdb holds only in-frame clones, not every one. The table has over 65,000 clones, 70% to 90% seen once. The sequenced material came from PBMCs. Receptors were obtained from a woman aged 50 to 65 with colorectal cancer.

This clone has a single count. The rearrangement uses TRBV28 and TRBJ2-7, with D perhaps TRBD1 (5 bases). This CDR3 is built from 14 residues. Germline loops: CDR1 MDHEN, CDR2 SYDVKM. Trimming stripped 1 base from V and 2 bases from J, with 9 bases between. The CDR3 bases are TGTGCCAGCAGTTTATCCCAGGGCCCCTACGAGCAGTACGTC. This sequence encodes CASSLSQGPYEQYV.

This clone was seen once. The chain links TRBV5-1 to TRBJ1-6, with D possibly TRBD1 on 6 matching bases. This CDR3 is built from 15 residues. Germline V gene sequence: CDR1 SGHRS, CDR2 YFSETQ. V lost 1 base and J lost 7, with 12 bases in between. For the CDR3, the DNA is TGCGCCAGCAGCTTGTCGTACAGGGTGAATTCACCCCTCCACTTT. Its protein is CASSLSYRVNSPLHF.

Concerning this clone: Other DNA sequences in the sample encode the same CDR3. This rearrangement joins TRBV2 to TRBJ1-4; D is uncertain. The CDR3 runs to 11 residues. The germline gives CDR1 SNHLY, CDR2 FYNNEI. V lost 4 bases to trimming and J lost 6 bases, with 3 bases between them. In DNA, the CDR3 is TGTGCCAGCAGTGTCTATGAAAAACTGTTTTTT. This sequence encodes CASSVYEKLFF.

CDR3 in DNA: TGTGCCAGCAGTATCACGACAGGGCTCGAGCAGTACGTC. Protein product: CASSITTGLEQYV. The gene calls are TRBV12-3 or TRBV12-4 and TRBJ2-7, with 7 bases that match TRBD1. The CDR3 is 13 amino acids. After removal of 5 bases from V and 6 bases from J, the junction contained 7 bases not matched to a gene.